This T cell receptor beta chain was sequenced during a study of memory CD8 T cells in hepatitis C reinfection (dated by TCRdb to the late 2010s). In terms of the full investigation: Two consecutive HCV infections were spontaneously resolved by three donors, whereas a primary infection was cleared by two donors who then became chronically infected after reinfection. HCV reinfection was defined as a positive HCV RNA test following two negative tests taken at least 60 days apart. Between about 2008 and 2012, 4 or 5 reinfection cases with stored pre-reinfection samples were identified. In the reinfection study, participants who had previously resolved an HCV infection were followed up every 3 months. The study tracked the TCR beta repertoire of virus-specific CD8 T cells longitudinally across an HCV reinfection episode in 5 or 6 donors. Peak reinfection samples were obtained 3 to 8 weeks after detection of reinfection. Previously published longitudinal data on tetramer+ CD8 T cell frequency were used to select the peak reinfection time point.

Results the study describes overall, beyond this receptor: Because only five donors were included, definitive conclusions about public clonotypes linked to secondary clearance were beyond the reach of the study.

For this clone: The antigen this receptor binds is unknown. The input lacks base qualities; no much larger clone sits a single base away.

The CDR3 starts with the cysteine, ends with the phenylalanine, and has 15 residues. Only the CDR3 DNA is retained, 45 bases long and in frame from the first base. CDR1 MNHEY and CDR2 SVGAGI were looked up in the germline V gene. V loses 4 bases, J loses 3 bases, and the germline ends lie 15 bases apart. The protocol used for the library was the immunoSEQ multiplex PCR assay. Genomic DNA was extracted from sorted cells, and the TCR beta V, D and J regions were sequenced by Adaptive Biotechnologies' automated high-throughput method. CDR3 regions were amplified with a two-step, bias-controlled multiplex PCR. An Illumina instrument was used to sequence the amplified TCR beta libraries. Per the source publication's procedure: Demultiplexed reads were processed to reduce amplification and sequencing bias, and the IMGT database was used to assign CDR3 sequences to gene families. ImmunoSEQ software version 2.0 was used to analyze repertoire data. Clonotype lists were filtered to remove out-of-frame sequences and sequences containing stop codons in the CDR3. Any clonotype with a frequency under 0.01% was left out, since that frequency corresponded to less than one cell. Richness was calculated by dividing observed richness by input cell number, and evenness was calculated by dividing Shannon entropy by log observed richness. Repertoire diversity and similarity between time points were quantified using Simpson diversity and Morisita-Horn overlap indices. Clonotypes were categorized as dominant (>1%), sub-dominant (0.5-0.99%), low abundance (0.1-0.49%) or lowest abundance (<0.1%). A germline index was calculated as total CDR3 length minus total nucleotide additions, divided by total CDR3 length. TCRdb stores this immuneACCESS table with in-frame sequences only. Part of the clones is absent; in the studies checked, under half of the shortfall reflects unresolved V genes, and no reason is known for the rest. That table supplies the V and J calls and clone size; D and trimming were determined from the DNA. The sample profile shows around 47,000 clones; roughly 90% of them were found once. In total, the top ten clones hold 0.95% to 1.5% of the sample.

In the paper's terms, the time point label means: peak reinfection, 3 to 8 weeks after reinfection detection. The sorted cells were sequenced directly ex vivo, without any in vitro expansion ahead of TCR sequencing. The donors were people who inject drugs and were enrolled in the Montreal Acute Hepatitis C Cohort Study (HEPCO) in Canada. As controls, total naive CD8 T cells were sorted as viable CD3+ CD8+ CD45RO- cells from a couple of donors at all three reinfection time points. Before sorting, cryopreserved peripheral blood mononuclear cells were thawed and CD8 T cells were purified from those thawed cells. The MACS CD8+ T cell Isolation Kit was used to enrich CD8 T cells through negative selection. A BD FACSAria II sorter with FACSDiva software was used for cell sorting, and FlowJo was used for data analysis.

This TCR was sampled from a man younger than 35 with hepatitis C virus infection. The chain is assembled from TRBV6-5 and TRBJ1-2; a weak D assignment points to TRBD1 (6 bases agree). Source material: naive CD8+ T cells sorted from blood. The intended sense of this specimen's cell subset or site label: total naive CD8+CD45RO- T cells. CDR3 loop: CASSFQQGHHYGYTF. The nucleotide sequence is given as TGTGCCAGCAGTTTTCAACAGGGCCACCACTATGGCTACACCTTC.